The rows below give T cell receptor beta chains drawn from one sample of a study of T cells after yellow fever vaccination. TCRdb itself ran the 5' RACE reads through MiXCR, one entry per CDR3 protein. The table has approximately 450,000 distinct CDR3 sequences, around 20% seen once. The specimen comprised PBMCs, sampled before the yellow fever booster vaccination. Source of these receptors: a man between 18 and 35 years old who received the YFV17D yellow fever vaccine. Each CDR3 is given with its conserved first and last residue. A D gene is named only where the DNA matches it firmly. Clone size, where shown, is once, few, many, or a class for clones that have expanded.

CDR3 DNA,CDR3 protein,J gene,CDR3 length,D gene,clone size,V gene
TGCAGCGTTGAAGATGCAGGGCGAGATACGCAGTATTTT,CSVEDAGRDTQYF,TRBJ2-3,13,NA,few,TRBV29-1
TGTGCCAGCAGCTTAATGGGAAGCGGGGAGCTGTTTTTT,CASSLMGSGELFF,TRBJ2-2,13,NA,NA,TRBV7-6
TGTGCCAGCAGCTTGAATCCCGACTGGGGGGATGAGCAGTTCTTC,CASSLNPDWGDEQFF,TRBJ2-1,15,NA,many,TRBV6-2/TRBV6-3
TGTGCCAGCTCACTTAACAGGACCCCAAATGAAAAACTGTTTTTT,CASSLNRTPNEKLFF,TRBJ1-4,15,NA,few,TRBV18
TGTGCCAGCAGTCCCAGCAGGGGGACAGGCGCGAAAAGGGGGAAACTGTTTTTT,CASSPSRGTGAKRGKLFF,TRBJ1-4,18,TRBD1,NA,TRBV12-3/TRBV12-4
TGTGCCAGCTCCCCAACAAGCCGGGCTGAAGCTTTCTTT,CASSPTSRAEAFF,TRBJ1-1,13,NA,few,TRBV18
TGCAGTGCTAGAGATCTTATGACAGGGCCCGATTACTCTGGAAACACCATATATTTT,CSARDLMTGPDYSGNTIYF,TRBJ1-3,19,TRBD1,few,TRBV20-1
TGCAGTGCATCGGCAGCTAACGCCTACAATGAGCAGTTCTTC,CSASAANAYNEQFF,TRBJ2-1,14,NA,few,TRBV20-1
TGCGCCAGCAGCCGAATCGGGACTGAAGCTTTCTTT,CASSRIGTEAFF,TRBJ1-1,12,NA,NA,TRBV5-1
TGTGCCAGCAGTACGGACGGGAAGGTAAACATTCAGTACTTC,CASSTDGKVNIQYF,TRBJ2-4,14,NA,few,TRBV5-6
TGCAGCGTTCAAAACAGGGCAGAGGGGGACTATGGCTACACCTTC,CSVQNRAEGDYGYTF,TRBJ1-2,15,NA,few,TRBV29-1
TGTGCCACTCGGGACAGCGACCAAGAGACCCAGTACTTC,CATRDSDQETQYF,TRBJ2-5,13,TRBD1,few,TRBV15
TGTGCCAGCATCTCTTATGAGGGTACCAACACTGAAGCTTTCTTT,CASISYEGTNTEAFF,TRBJ1-1,15,NA,NA,TRBV6-6
TGTGCCACCAGTGATAAGGCAGACACAGATACGCAGTATTTT,CATSDKADTDTQYF,TRBJ2-3,14,NA,once,TRBV24-1
TGTGCCAGCAGTTTAATGGGTTTGGATAGCAATCAGCCCCAGCATTTT,CASSLMGLDSNQPQHF,TRBJ1-5,16,NA,NA,TRBV12-3/TRBV12-4
TGTGCCAGCAGTTATAGCGGGGGGGCTTATGAGCAGTTCTTC,CASSYSGGAYEQFF,TRBJ2-1,14,TRBD2,few,TRBV9
TGTGCCAGCAGCTTAGTTGCAGTCCCTAATCAGCCCCAGCATTTT,CASSLVAVPNQPQHF,TRBJ1-5,15,NA,NA,TRBV7-2
TGTGCCAGCATCCAGCGGGACGGGAGGGATACCCTCCACTTT,CASIQRDGRDTLHF,TRBJ1-6,14,NA,NA,TRBV6-1
TGTGCCAGCAGCTTTCGGGGACTAGCTGGGTGGGCCAACCCAGATACGCAGTATTTT,CASSFRGLAGWANPDTQYF,TRBJ2-3,19,TRBD2,many,TRBV7-2
TGTGCCAGCAGTTTAATGGACAATCAGCCCCAGCATTTT,CASSLMDNQPQHF,TRBJ1-5,13,NA,NA,TRBV27
TGTGCCAGCAGCTTGGATTCTCAGCCCCAGCATTTT,CASSLDSQPQHF,TRBJ1-5,12,NA,few,TRBV7-9
TGCGCCAGCAGCTTGAGGGGGGTGAGCTCCTACGAGCAGTACTTC,CASSLRGVSSYEQYF,TRBJ2-7,15,NA,few,TRBV5-1
TGTGCCAGCAGCGGAACGAGACAGGGGGCTAATGAAAAACTGTTTTTT,CASSGTRQGANEKLFF,TRBJ1-4,16,TRBD1,few,TRBV7-8
TGTGCCAGCAGCCGGAGCCCTGTGCCTCAAGAGACCCAGTACTTC,CASSRSPVPQETQYF,TRBJ2-5,15,NA,few,TRBV7-8